The 8 T cell receptor beta chains below all came from one sample that was sequenced in a study of cytomegalovirus exposure and HLA in healthy donors. Vbeta (60) and Jbeta (13) primers were used in the PCR. Sequenced by immunoSEQ multiplex PCR; TCRdb stores in-frame clones only, minus some. Among about 130,000 clones, about 81% were seen once, and the ten largest hold less than 6.5%. The source material was PBMCs. The receptors come from a woman between 40 and 55 years old in good health and CMV-seropositive.

Comments on this clone: One end of the junction varies from germline; a read error may be responsible. This chain joins TRBV6-4 and TRBJ2-6; 8 bases align to TRBD2. Germline loops: CDR1 MRHNA, CDR2 SNTAGT. This CDR3 has 18 residues. CDR3 region: CASSLGGLDDSGANVQTF. DNA of the CDR3: TGTGCCAGCAGTCTCGGGGGACTAGATGACTCTGGGGCCAACGTCCAGACTTTC.

This clone was observed once. The chain joins TRBV12-5 to TRBJ2-7, with 11 bases fitting TRBD2. The CDR3 has 15 residues. CDR1 LGHNT and CDR2 FRNRAP come from the germline V gene. The J segment lost 4 bases and the V segment lost 2 bases, leaving 4 bases of the junction unmatched. CDR3 in amino acids: CASGLQGLAEYEQYF. The DNA for the CDR3 is TGTGCTAGTGGTTTGCAGGGACTAGCGGAGTACGAGCAGTACTTC.

This clone has a single count. The chain links TRBV5-1 to TRBJ2-2; the D is unclear. The CDR3 sequence is 14 residues long. Germline-derived CDR1 and CDR2 are SGHRS and YFSETQ. V was trimmed by 4 bases and J by 8 bases, leaving 15 bases between them. The CDR3, as DNA: TGCGCCAGCAGCCCCCCTTCCGGGTCTGGGGAGCTGTTTTTT. It yields the protein CASSPPSGSGELFF. The full variable domain, rest sourced from reference TRBV5-1 and TRBJ2-2, is KAGVTQTPRYLIKTRGQQVTLSCSPISGHRSVSWYQQTPGQGLQFLFEYFSETQRNKGNFPGRFSGRQFSNSRSEMNVSTLELGDSALYLCASSPPSGSGELFFGEGSRLTVL.

The J gene is TRBJ2-1, the V gene TRBV19, with no clear D. V dropped 5 bases and J dropped 0 bases, with 8 bases sitting between them. CDR3 length: 14 residues. Germline V lookup: CDR1 LNHDA, CDR2 SQIVND (reference sequence). Here the CDR3 reads CASSVYSSYNEQFF. For the CDR3, the DNA is TGTGCCAGTAGTGTCTACAGCTCCTACAATGAGCAGTTCTTC.

The chain recombines TRBV27 with TRBJ1-1; D gene uncertain. Trimming removed 2 bases from V and 6 bases from J, with 10 bases in between. The length of the CDR3 is 13 residues. From germline, CDR1 is MNHEY and CDR2 SMNVEV (reference sequence). The chain's CDR3 is CASSLRGEAEAFF. The CDR3 DNA is TGTGCCAGCAGTTTACGGGGAGAGGCTGAAGCTTTCTTT.

The chain has TRBV29-1 and TRBJ2-1; D may be TRBD2 (6 bases). CDR3 length: 11 amino acids. The germline V gene has CDR1 SQVTM and CDR2 ANQGSEA. With 8 bases removed from V and 10 bases from J, the gap between germline ends came to 15 bases. CDR3 protein: CSPEVGGEQFF. Written as DNA, the CDR3 is TGCAGCCCGGAGGTGGGAGGCGAGCAGTTCTTC.

Concerning this clone itself: One junction end disagrees with the germline gene, perhaps due to a read error. The chain employs TRBV7-9 and TRBJ2-6; D is possibly TRBD1 (5 bases). Per the germline V gene, CDR1 is SEHNR and CDR2 is FQNEAQ (reference sequence). CDR3 length: 18 amino acids. CDR3 DNA sequence: TGTTCCAGCAGCTTAAGGGCAGGGCTCTCCTCTGGGGCCAACGTCCTGACTTTC. Protein: CSSSLRAGLSSGANVLTF.

The V gene is TRBV5-1, the J gene TRBJ1-5, with TRBD1 as a possible D gene (6 bases). This CDR3 comprises 15 residues. Deletions cut 2 bases from V and 6 bases from J, with 15 bases between. CDR1 SGHRS and CDR2 YFSETQ come from the germline V gene. CDR3: CASSLNSGVGQPQHF. DNA for the CDR3: TGCGCCAGCAGCTTAAACTCAGGGGTAGGTCAGCCCCAGCATTTT.